This T cell receptor beta chain was profiled in a study of blood T cell repertoires in COVID-19. Study background: Collection of acute and convalescent COVID-19 samples took place in the United States, Italy and Spain. T cells, B-cell-depleted T cells, or PBMCs supplied cDNA or gDNA.

In terms of age and location, participants ranged from roughly 18 to 90 years and lived in fewer than 30 US areas. Only one count was recorded for this clone. The germline V and J ends were trimmed by 3 bases and 1 base, with 5 bases remaining between them. Germline CDR1 and CDR2: SGDLS and YYNGEE. This CDR3 is 13 amino acids long. In the original workflow: Using reference gene primer amplification, nucleated cell counts were estimated. Assay used: immunoSEQ multiplex PCR; TCRdb lists only in-frame clones, some missing. For V, J and clone size, that table is used; D and trimming come from the DNA. Of 200,000 to 250,000 clones detected, roughly 89% appear once; the ten largest clones hold roughly 15%.

The sample comprised PBMCs or T cells enriched from blood (not recorded which). This TCR was recovered from a man aged 25 to 45 who had been exposed to COVID-19. The chain is built from TRBV9 and TRBJ1-5; D is ambiguous. CDR3 DNA sequence: TGTGCCAGCAGCGCTGTAAGCAATCAGCCCCAGCATTTT. It yields the protein CASSAVSNQPQHF.